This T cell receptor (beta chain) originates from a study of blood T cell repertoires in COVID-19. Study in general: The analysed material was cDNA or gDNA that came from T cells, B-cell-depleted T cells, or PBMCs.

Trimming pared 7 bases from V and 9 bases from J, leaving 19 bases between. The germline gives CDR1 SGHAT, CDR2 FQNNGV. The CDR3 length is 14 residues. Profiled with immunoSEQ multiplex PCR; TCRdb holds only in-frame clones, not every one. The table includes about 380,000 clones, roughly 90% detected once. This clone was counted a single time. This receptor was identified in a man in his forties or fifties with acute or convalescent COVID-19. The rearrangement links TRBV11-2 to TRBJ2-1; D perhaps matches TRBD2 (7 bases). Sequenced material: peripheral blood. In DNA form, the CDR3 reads TGTGCCAGCACTCGAAGGGGGGGGAACAGTGAGCAGTTCTTC. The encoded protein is CASTRRGGNSEQFF.